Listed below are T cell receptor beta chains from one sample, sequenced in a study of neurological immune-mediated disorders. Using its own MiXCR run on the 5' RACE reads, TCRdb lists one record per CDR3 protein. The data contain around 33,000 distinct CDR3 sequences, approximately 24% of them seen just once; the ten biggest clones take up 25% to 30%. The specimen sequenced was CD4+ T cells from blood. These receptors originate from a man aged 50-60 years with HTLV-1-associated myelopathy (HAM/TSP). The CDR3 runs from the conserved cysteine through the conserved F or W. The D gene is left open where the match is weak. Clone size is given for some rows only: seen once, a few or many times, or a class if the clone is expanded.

CDR3 protein: CASSQDPASRSGNTIYF
CDR3 DNA: TGCGCCAGCAGCCAAGATCCAGCCAGCCGATCTGGAAACACCATATATTTT
clone size: -
V gene: TRBV4-3
D gene: -
J gene: TRBJ1-3
CDR3 length: 17

CDR3 protein: CASDGSPSGNTIYF
CDR3 DNA: TGCGCCAGCGACGGATCACCCTCTGGAAACACCATATATTTT
clone size: few
V gene: TRBV5-1
D gene: -
J gene: TRBJ1-3
CDR3 length: 14

CDR3 protein: CASSVANYGYTF
CDR3 DNA: TGTGCCAGCAGCGTAGCTAACTATGGCTACACCTTC
clone size: many
V gene: TRBV9
D gene: -
J gene: TRBJ1-2
CDR3 length: 12

CDR3 protein: CATSRGANRVSGANVLTF
CDR3 DNA: TGTGCCACCAGCAGAGGGGCCAACAGGGTATCTGGGGCCAACGTCCTGACTTTC
clone size: many
V gene: TRBV15
D gene: -
J gene: TRBJ2-6
CDR3 length: 18

CDR3 protein: CASSPGRYGGYTF
CDR3 DNA: TGTGCCAGCAGTCCTGGGCGGTACGGTGGCTACACCTTC
clone size: many
V gene: TRBV12-3/TRBV12-4
D gene: -
J gene: TRBJ1-2
CDR3 length: 13

CDR3 protein: CSARGVGFSVGSGNTIYF
CDR3 DNA: TGCAGTGCTAGAGGGGTCGGGTTTTCTGTTGGCTCTGGAAACACCATATATTTT
clone size: few
V gene: TRBV20-1
D gene: -
J gene: TRBJ1-3
CDR3 length: 18

CDR3 protein: CASSLEIQTRSYNEQFF
CDR3 DNA: TGTGCCAGCAGCTTGGAAATACAGACACGCTCCTACAATGAGCAGTTCTTC
clone size: -
V gene: TRBV5-6
D gene: -
J gene: TRBJ2-1
CDR3 length: 17

CDR3 protein: CSAARAEAFF
CDR3 DNA: TGCAGTGCTGCCCGCGCTGAAGCTTTCTTT
clone size: many
V gene: TRBV20-1
D gene: -
J gene: TRBJ1-1
CDR3 length: 10

CDR3 protein: CASSLGQSIPGYTF
CDR3 DNA: TGCGCCAGCAGCTTGGGTCAATCAATCCCGGGCTACACCTTC
clone size: many
V gene: TRBV5-1
D gene: -
J gene: TRBJ1-2
CDR3 length: 14

CDR3 protein: CASSFPPGTGGLNTEAFF
CDR3 DNA: TGCGCCAGCAGCTTCCCCCCCGGGACAGGGGGCCTGAACACTGAAGCTTTCTTT
clone size: -
V gene: TRBV5-1
D gene: TRBD1
J gene: TRBJ1-1
CDR3 length: 18

CDR3 protein: CASTSAGGWYEQYF
CDR3 DNA: TGTGCCAGCACCTCAGCGGGGGGCTGGTACGAGCAGTACTTC
clone size: few
V gene: TRBV28
D gene: TRBD2
J gene: TRBJ2-7
CDR3 length: 14

CDR3 protein: CASSIDSQSKKAFF
CDR3 DNA: TGTGCCAGTAGTATAGATTCACAGTCCAAGAAAGCTTTCTTT
clone size: many
V gene: TRBV19
D gene: -
J gene: TRBJ1-1
CDR3 length: 14

CDR3 protein: CSVEARGTRSYGYTF
CDR3 DNA: TGCAGCGTTGAGGCACGGGGGACGCGCAGCTATGGCTACACCTTC
clone size: many
V gene: TRBV29-1
D gene: -
J gene: TRBJ1-2
CDR3 length: 15

CDR3 protein: CASSGGRANTEAFF
CDR3 DNA: TGTGCCAGCAGTGGCGGCCGGGCCAACACTGAAGCTTTCTTT
clone size: many
V gene: TRBV12-3/TRBV12-4
D gene: -
J gene: TRBJ1-1
CDR3 length: 14

CDR3 protein: CASRTGTGTEKLFF
CDR3 DNA: TGCGCCAGCAGGACCGGGACAGGGACTGAAAAACTGTTTTTT
clone size: many
V gene: TRBV5-1
D gene: TRBD1
J gene: TRBJ1-4
CDR3 length: 14

CDR3 protein: CASGSWSSYEQYF
CDR3 DNA: TGTGCCAGTGGAAGCTGGAGCTCCTACGAGCAGTACTTC
clone size: -
V gene: TRBV27
D gene: -
J gene: TRBJ2-7
CDR3 length: 13

CDR3 protein: CARTPLNEQFF
CDR3 DNA: TGTGCCAGAACGCCCCTCAATGAGCAGTTCTTC
clone size: -
V gene: TRBV12-3/TRBV12-4
D gene: -
J gene: TRBJ2-1
CDR3 length: 11

CDR3 protein: CSARDRGTTGYTF
CDR3 DNA: TGCAGTGCTAGAGATCGGGGAACAACTGGCTACACCTTC
clone size: many
V gene: TRBV20-1
D gene: -
J gene: TRBJ1-2
CDR3 length: 13

CDR3 protein: CASKQGWSGNTIYF
CDR3 DNA: TGTGCCAGTAAACAGGGGTGGTCTGGAAACACCATATATTTT
clone size: many
V gene: TRBV28
D gene: TRBD1
J gene: TRBJ1-3
CDR3 length: 14

CDR3 protein: CASSFTGTDEKLFF
CDR3 DNA: TGTGCCAGCAGCTTCACCGGGACGGATGAAAAACTGTTTTTT
clone size: many
V gene: TRBV5-5
D gene: -
J gene: TRBJ1-4
CDR3 length: 14

CDR3 protein: CASILDRGSPETQYF
CDR3 DNA: -
clone size: many
V gene: TRBV6-5
D gene: -
J gene: TRBJ2-5
CDR3 length: 15

CDR3 protein: CASSLGTGGVANYGYTF
CDR3 DNA: TGCGCCAGCAGCTTGGGGACAGGGGGAGTAGCTAACTATGGCTACACCTTC
clone size: many
V gene: TRBV5-1
D gene: TRBD1
J gene: TRBJ1-2
CDR3 length: 17

CDR3 protein: CSARAGLAGLSSGTDTQYF
CDR3 DNA: TGCAGTGCTAGAGCGGGACTAGCGGGACTCTCCTCTGGCACAGATACGCAGTATTTT
clone size: many
V gene: TRBV20-1
D gene: TRBD2
J gene: TRBJ2-3
CDR3 length: 19

CDR3 protein: CASSFQHSDEQFF
CDR3 DNA: TGTGCCAGCAGCTTTCAGCATAGCGATGAGCAGTTCTTC
clone size: -
V gene: TRBV7-7
D gene: -
J gene: TRBJ2-1
CDR3 length: 13

CDR3 protein: CASSRGSFGGYDTEAFF
CDR3 DNA: TGCGCCAGCAGCCGGGGGTCCTTCGGGGGGTATGACACTGAAGCTTTCTTT
clone size: -
V gene: TRBV5-1
D gene: -
J gene: TRBJ1-1
CDR3 length: 17

CDR3 protein: CASSFWGGGRAFETQYF
CDR3 DNA: TGTGCCAGCAGTTTCTGGGGGGGCGGGAGGGCCTTTGAGACCCAGTACTTC
clone size: many
V gene: TRBV12-3/TRBV12-4
D gene: TRBD2
J gene: TRBJ2-5
CDR3 length: 17

CDR3 protein: CASRAGQDYGYTF
CDR3 DNA: TGTGCCAGCAGGGCGGGACAAGACTATGGCTACACCTTC
clone size: -
V gene: TRBV2
D gene: -
J gene: TRBJ1-2
CDR3 length: 13

CDR3 protein: CASSSTRTTQYF
CDR3 DNA: TGTGCCAGCAGCTCGACTAGGACTACGCAGTATTTT
clone size: many
V gene: TRBV12-3/TRBV12-4
D gene: -
J gene: TRBJ2-3
CDR3 length: 12

CDR3 protein: CASSLGSPSYNEQFF
CDR3 DNA: TGTGCCAGCAGCTTAGGTTCCCCCTCCTACAATGAGCAGTTCTTC
clone size: many
V gene: TRBV7-9
D gene: -
J gene: TRBJ2-1
CDR3 length: 15

CDR3 protein: CASSSRGSTEAFF
CDR3 DNA: TGTGCCAGCAGTTCCAGAGGTAGCACTGAAGCTTTCTTT
clone size: -
V gene: TRBV12-3/TRBV12-4
D gene: -
J gene: TRBJ1-1
CDR3 length: 13

CDR3 protein: CATSTDLTSYNEQFF
CDR3 DNA: TGTGCCACCAGCACGGATCTAACCTCCTACAATGAGCAGTTCTTC
clone size: many
V gene: TRBV24-1
D gene: -
J gene: TRBJ2-1
CDR3 length: 15

CDR3 protein: CSVATGTSDSPLHF
CDR3 DNA: TGCAGCGTAGCAACCGGGACATCTGATTCACCCCTCCACTTT
clone size: many
V gene: TRBV29-1
D gene: -
J gene: TRBJ1-6
CDR3 length: 14

CDR3 protein: CASSPRTGGEQYF
CDR3 DNA: TGTGCCAGCAGTCCCCGGACCGGGGGCGAGCAGTACTTC
clone size: many
V gene: TRBV6-5
D gene: -
J gene: TRBJ2-7
CDR3 length: 13

CDR3 protein: CASSLGQGLEQYF
CDR3 DNA: TGTGCCAGCAGCTTAGGGCAGGGTTTGGAGCAGTACTTC
clone size: -
V gene: TRBV7-6
D gene: -
J gene: TRBJ2-7
CDR3 length: 13

CDR3 protein: CASSQRPAGGFTGELFF
CDR3 DNA: TGCGCCAGCAGCCAAAGACCAGCGGGGGGTTTCACCGGGGAGCTGTTTTTT
clone size: -
V gene: TRBV4-1
D gene: TRBD2
J gene: TRBJ2-2
CDR3 length: 17

CDR3 protein: CASSLAGSQETQYF
CDR3 DNA: TGCGCCAGCAGCTTGGCGGGTTCCCAAGAGACCCAGTACTTC
clone size: many
V gene: TRBV5-1
D gene: -
J gene: TRBJ2-5
CDR3 length: 14

CDR3 protein: CASSIVKGNQPQHF
CDR3 DNA: TGTGCCAGTAGTATAGTCAAAGGCAATCAGCCCCAGCATTTT
clone size: many
V gene: TRBV19
D gene: -
J gene: TRBJ1-5
CDR3 length: 14

CDR3 protein: CASSSRRIGSDEQFF
CDR3 DNA: TGTGCCAGCAGCTCCCGGAGAATTGGTAGCGATGAGCAGTTCTTC
clone size: many
V gene: TRBV7-2
D gene: -
J gene: TRBJ2-1
CDR3 length: 15

CDR3 protein: CASSEAYGSRAFF
CDR3 DNA: TGTGCCAGCAGTGAAGCGTATGGGAGCAGAGCTTTCTTT
clone size: -
V gene: TRBV6-1
D gene: -
J gene: TRBJ1-1
CDR3 length: 13

CDR3 protein: CASSRDKNTEAFF
CDR3 DNA: TGTGCCAGCAGCCGGGACAAGAACACTGAAGCTTTCTTT
clone size: -
V gene: TRBV5-8
D gene: -
J gene: TRBJ1-1
CDR3 length: 13

CDR3 protein: CASRRREPGDEKLFF
CDR3 DNA: TGTGCCAGCAGAAGACGAGAACCCGGGGATGAAAAACTGTTTTTT
clone size: many
V gene: TRBV5-5
D gene: -
J gene: TRBJ1-4
CDR3 length: 15

CDR3 protein: CASRQQGYEQYF
CDR3 DNA: TGCGCCAGCCGACAACAGGGCTACGAGCAGTACTTC
clone size: -
V gene: TRBV5-1
D gene: -
J gene: TRBJ2-7
CDR3 length: 12

CDR3 protein: CASSSLRRTSGSPEWDTQYF
CDR3 DNA: TGTGCCAGCAGCTCACTCCGTCGGACTAGCGGGAGCCCCGAGTGGGATACGCAGTATTTT
clone size: many
V gene: TRBV5-6
D gene: TRBD2
J gene: TRBJ2-3
CDR3 length: 20

CDR3 protein: CASSQNDRGEQFF
CDR3 DNA: TGTGCCAGCAGCCAAAACGACAGAGGTGAGCAGTTCTTC
clone size: many
V gene: TRBV3-1
D gene: -
J gene: TRBJ2-1
CDR3 length: 13

CDR3 protein: CASSQDGRGSYGYTF
CDR3 DNA: TGTGCCAGCAGCCAAGACGGTCGTGGCTCCTATGGCTACACCTTC
clone size: many
V gene: TRBV3-1
D gene: -
J gene: TRBJ1-2
CDR3 length: 15

CDR3 protein: CASSPAGGRGEQYF
CDR3 DNA: TGCGCCAGCAGTCCGGCCGGGGGCCGGGGCGAGCAGTACTTC
clone size: -
V gene: TRBV5-1
D gene: -
J gene: TRBJ2-7
CDR3 length: 14

CDR3 protein: CASSPGQNYGYTF
CDR3 DNA: TGCGCCAGCAGTCCAGGACAGAACTATGGCTACACCTTC
clone size: many
V gene: TRBV5-1
D gene: -
J gene: TRBJ1-2
CDR3 length: 13

CDR3 protein: CASSLDYRGNTEAFF
CDR3 DNA: TGTGCCAGCTCGCTTGATTACAGGGGGAACACTGAAGCTTTCTTT
clone size: many
V gene: TRBV18
D gene: TRBD1
J gene: TRBJ1-1
CDR3 length: 15

CDR3 protein: CASSFIKAGPGGNEQFF
CDR3 DNA: TGTGCCAGCAGCTTCATCAAGGCAGGGCCCGGGGGCAATGAGCAGTTCTTC
clone size: many
V gene: TRBV7-9
D gene: -
J gene: TRBJ2-1
CDR3 length: 17

CDR3 protein: CASSLARGARGYTF
CDR3 DNA: TGCGCCAGCAGCTTGGCCAGGGGAGCACGTGGCTACACCTTC
clone size: few
V gene: TRBV5-1
D gene: -
J gene: TRBJ1-2
CDR3 length: 14

CDR3 protein: CASSLTRGGTSHGYNEQFF
CDR3 DNA: TGTGCCAGCAGTTTGACTAGGGGAGGCACTTCTCACGGGTACAATGAGCAGTTCTTC
clone size: -
V gene: TRBV6-2/TRBV6-3
D gene: -
J gene: TRBJ2-1
CDR3 length: 19

CDR3 protein: CASSYAGYEQYF
CDR3 DNA: TGTGCCAGCAGTTACGCGGGGTACGAGCAGTACTTC
clone size: -
V gene: TRBV6-6
D gene: -
J gene: TRBJ2-7
CDR3 length: 12

CDR3 protein: CSAEGGVGFEQYF
CDR3 DNA: TGCAGCGCCGAGGGGGGTGTTGGTTTCGAGCAGTACTTC
clone size: many
V gene: TRBV29-1
D gene: -
J gene: TRBJ2-7
CDR3 length: 13

CDR3 protein: CASSRTYPPNEQFF
CDR3 DNA: TGTGCCAGCAGTCGGACCTACCCCCCCAATGAGCAGTTCTTC
clone size: -
V gene: TRBV25-1
D gene: -
J gene: TRBJ2-1
CDR3 length: 14

CDR3 protein: CASSLVRRNRDTGELFF
CDR3 DNA: TGTGCCAGCAGCCTCGTACGAAGGAACAGGGACACCGGGGAGCTGTTTTTT
clone size: medium-sized
V gene: TRBV21-1
D gene: -
J gene: TRBJ2-2
CDR3 length: 17

CDR3 protein: CASSLDGRKNTEAFF
CDR3 DNA: TGTGCCAGCAGCCTGGACGGAAGGAAGAACACTGAAGCTTTCTTT
clone size: few
V gene: TRBV12-3/TRBV12-4
D gene: -
J gene: TRBJ1-1
CDR3 length: 15

CDR3 protein: CASSRGTANTGELFF
CDR3 DNA: TGTGCCAGCAGTCGCGGGACAGCTAACACCGGGGAGCTGTTTTTT
clone size: -
V gene: TRBV7-9
D gene: -
J gene: TRBJ2-2
CDR3 length: 15

CDR3 protein: CASSSEPGEKLFF
CDR3 DNA: TGTGCCAGCAGCTCGGAACCAGGTGAAAAACTGTTTTTT
clone size: -
V gene: TRBV11-2
D gene: -
J gene: TRBJ1-4
CDR3 length: 13